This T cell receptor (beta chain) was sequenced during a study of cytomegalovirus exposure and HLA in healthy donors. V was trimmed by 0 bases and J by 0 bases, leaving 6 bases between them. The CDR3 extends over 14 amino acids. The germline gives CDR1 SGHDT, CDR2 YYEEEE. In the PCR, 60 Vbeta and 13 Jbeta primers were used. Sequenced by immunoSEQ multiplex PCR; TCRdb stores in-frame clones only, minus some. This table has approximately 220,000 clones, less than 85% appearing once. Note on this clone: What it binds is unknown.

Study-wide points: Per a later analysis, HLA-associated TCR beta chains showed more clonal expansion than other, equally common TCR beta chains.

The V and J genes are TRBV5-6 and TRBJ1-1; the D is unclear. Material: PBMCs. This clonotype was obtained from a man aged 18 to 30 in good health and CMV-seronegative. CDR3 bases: TGTGCCAGCAGCTTGGGTCACTTGAACACTGAAGCTTTCTTT. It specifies CASSLGHLNTEAFF.